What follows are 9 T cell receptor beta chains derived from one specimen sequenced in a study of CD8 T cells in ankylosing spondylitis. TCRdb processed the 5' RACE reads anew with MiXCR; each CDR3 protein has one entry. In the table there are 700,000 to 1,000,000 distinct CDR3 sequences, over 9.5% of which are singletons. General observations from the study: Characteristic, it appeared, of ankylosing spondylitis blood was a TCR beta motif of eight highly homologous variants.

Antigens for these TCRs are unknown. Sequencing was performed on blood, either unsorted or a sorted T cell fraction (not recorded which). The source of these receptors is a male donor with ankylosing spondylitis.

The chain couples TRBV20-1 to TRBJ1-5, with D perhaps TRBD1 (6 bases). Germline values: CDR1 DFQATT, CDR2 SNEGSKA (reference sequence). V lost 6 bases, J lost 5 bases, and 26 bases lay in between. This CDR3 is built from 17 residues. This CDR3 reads CSATLWGRGLSDQPQHF. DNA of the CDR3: TGCAGTGCGACCCTATGGGGGCGTGGGTTGTCCGATCAGCCCCAGCATTTT.

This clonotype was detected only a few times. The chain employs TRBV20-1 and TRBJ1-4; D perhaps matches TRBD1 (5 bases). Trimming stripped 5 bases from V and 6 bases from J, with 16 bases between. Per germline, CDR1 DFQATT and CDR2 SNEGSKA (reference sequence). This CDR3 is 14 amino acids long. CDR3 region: CSAFPGSGYEKLFF. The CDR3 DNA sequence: TGCAGTGCTTTCCCGGGTTCAGGGTATGAAAAACTGTTTTTT.

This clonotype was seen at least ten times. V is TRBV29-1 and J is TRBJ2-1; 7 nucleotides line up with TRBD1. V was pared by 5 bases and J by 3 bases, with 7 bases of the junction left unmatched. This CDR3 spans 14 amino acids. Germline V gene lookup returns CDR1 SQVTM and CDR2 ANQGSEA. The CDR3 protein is CSVRTGAGYNEQFF. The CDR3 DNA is TGCAGCGTTCGGACAGGCGCGGGCTACAATGAGCAGTTCTTC.

The CDR3 spells CASSLTTGGYEETQYF. In nucleotides, the CDR3 is TGCGCCAGCAGCTTAACGACAGGGGGCTACGAAGAGACCCAGTACTTC. The chain couples TRBV5-1 to TRBJ2-5, with TRBD1 identical over 10 bases. CDR3 length: 16 amino acids. Trimming took 2 bases from V and 3 from J; bases not matched to a gene: 7. The V gene's germline CDR1 is SGHRS and CDR2 YFSETQ.

The CDR3 protein is CASSRISGDTQYF. The CDR3 nucleotides are TGTGCCAGCAGCCGGATCTCTGGGGATACGCAGTATTTT. This chain joins TRBV14 and TRBJ2-3, with D uncertain. Trimming cost V 4 bases and J 6 bases, with 11 bases left between them. This CDR3 comprises 13 residues. Germline CDR1 SGHDN, CDR2 FVKESK. Using reference TRBV14 and TRBJ2-3 for the parts outside the CDR3, the full variable domain is EAGVTQFPSHSVIEKGQTVTLRCDPISGHDNLYWYRRVMGKEIKFLLHFVKESKQDESGMPNNRFLAERTGGTYSTLKVQPAELEDSGVYFCASSRISGDTQYFGPGTRLTVL.

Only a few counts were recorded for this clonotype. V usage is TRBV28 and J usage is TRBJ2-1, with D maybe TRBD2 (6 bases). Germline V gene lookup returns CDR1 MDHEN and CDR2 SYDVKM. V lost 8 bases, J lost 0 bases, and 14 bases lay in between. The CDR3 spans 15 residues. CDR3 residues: CASGRRESSYNEQFF. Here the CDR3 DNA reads TGTGCCAGCGGTAGGCGGGAAAGCTCCTACAATGAGCAGTTCTTC. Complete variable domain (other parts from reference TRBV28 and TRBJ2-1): DVKVTQSSRYLVKRTGEKVFLECVQDMDHENMFWYRQDPGLGLRLIYFSYDVKMKEKGDIPEGYSVSREKKERFSLILESASTNQTSMYLCASGRRESSYNEQFFGPGTRLTVL.

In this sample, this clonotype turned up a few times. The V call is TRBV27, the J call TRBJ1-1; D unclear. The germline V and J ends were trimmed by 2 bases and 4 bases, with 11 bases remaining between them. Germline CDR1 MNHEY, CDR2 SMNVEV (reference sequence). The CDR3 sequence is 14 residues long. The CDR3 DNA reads TGTGCCAGCAGTTTAAGGCCTGGGTCCACTGAAGCTTTCTTT. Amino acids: CASSLRPGSTEAFF.

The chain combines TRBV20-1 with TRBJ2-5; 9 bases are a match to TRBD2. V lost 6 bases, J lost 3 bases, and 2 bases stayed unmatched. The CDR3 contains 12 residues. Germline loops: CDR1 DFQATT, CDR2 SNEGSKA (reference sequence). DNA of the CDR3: TGCAGTGCGACTAGCGGAGAAGAGACCCAGTACTTC. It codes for CSATSGEETQYF.

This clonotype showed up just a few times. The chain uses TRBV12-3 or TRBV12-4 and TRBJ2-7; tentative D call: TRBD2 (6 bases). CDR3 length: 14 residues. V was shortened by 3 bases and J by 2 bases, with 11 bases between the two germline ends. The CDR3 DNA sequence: TGTGCCAGCAGTTTTCACCGGGGGACCTACGAGCAGTACTTC. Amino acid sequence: CASSFHRGTYEQYF.